The TCR beta chain under discussion was sequenced for a study of OX40 agonist ivuxolimab in advanced cancers. The CDR3 length is 15 residues. Between the trimmed V and J ends, which lost 6 bases and 0 bases, there was a span of 9 bases. The germline V gene encodes CDR1 SGHVS and CDR2 FQNEAQ. Sequencing used immunoSEQ multiplex PCR; TCRdb keeps in-frame clones, though not all of them. The table has more than 50,000 clones, about 85% seen once; the top ten hold 3.7%. Sequencing was performed on CD4+ or CD8+ T cells sorted from blood, taken in a trial of the OX40 agonist ivuxolimab. The clonotype was recovered from an adult with an advanced solid tumor such as melanoma, head and neck, liver or kidney cancer. The chain recombines TRBV7-8 with TRBJ2-6; D possibly corresponds to TRBD2 (6 bases). CDR3 residues: CASRDGSSGANVLTF. CDR3 in DNA: TGTGCCAGCAGGGACGGGAGCTCTGGGGCCAACGTCCTGACTTTC.